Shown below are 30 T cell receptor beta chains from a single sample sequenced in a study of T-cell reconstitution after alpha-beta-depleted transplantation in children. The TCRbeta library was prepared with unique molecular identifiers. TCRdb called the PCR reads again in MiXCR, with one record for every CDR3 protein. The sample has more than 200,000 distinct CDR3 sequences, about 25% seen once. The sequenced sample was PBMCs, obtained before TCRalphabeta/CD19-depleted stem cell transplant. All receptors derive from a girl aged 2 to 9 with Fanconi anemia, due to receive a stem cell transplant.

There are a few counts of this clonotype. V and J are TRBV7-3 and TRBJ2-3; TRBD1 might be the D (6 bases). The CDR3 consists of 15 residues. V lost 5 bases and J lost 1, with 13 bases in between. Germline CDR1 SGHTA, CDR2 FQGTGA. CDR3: CASSQPPGGTDTQYF. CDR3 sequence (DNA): TGTGCCAGCAGCCAACCCCCAGGGGGCACAGATACGCAGTATTTT.

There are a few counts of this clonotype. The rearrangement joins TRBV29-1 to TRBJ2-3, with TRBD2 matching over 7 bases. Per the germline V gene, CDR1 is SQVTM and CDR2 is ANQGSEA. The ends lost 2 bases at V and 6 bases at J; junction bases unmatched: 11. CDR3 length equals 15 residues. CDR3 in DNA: TGCAGCGTTGAAAGGGCAGCAGGGAGGGGCGATACGCAGTATTTT. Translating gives CSVERAAGRGDTQYF.

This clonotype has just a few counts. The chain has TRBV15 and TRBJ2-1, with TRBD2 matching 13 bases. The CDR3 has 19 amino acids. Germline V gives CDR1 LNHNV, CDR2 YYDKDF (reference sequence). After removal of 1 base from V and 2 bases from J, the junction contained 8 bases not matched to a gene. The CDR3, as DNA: TGTGCCACCAGCAGAGTCATACGGACTAGCGGGGGCCCCTACAATGAGCAGTTCTTC. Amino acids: CATSRVIRTSGGPYNEQFF.

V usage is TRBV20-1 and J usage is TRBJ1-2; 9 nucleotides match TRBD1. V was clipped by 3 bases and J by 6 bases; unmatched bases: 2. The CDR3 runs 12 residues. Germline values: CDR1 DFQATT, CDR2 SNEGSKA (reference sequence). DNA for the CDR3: TGCAGTGCTAGGGGACAGGGTGATGGCTACACCTTC. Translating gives CSARGQGDGYTF.

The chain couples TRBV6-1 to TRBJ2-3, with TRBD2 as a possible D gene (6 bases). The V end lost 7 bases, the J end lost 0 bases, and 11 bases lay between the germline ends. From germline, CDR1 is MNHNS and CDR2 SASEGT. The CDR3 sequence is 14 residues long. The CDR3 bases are TGTGCCAGCAAGTGGGGGGAGAGCACAGATACGCAGTATTTT. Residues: CASKWGESTDTQYF.

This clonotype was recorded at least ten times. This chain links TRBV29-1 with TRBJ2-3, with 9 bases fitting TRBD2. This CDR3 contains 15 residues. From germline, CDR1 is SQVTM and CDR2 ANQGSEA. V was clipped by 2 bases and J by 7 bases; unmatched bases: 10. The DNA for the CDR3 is TGCAGCGTTGAAACGACGGGACTAGCTTCTAATACGCAGTATTTT. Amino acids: CSVETTGLASNTQYF.

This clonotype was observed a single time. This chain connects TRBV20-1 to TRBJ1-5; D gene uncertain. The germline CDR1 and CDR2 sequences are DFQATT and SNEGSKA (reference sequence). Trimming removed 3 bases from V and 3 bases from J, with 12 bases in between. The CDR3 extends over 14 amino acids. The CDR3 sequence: CSASQRAINQPQHF. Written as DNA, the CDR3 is TGCAGTGCTAGCCAACGGGCAATCAATCAGCCCCAGCATTTT.

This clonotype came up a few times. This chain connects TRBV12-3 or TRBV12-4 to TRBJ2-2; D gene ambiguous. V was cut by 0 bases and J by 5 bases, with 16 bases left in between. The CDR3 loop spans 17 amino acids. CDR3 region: CASSLAWEVYSTGELFF. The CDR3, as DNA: TGTGCCAGCAGTTTAGCGTGGGAAGTCTATTCGACCGGGGAGCTGTTTTTT.

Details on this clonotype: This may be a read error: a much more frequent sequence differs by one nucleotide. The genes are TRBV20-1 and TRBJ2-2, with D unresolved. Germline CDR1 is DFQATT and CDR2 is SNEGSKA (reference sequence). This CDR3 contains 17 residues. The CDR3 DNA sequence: TGCTGTGCTAGAGATCTGGGTGGCGGCTCGAACACCGGGGAGCTGTTTTTT. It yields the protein CCARDLGGGSNTGELFF.

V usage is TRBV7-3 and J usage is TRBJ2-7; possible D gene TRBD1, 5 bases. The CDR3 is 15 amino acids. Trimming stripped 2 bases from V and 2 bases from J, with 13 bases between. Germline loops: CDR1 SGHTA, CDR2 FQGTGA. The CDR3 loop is CASSLDAGATYEQYF. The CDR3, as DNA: TGTGCCAGCAGCTTAGATGCTGGGGCTACCTACGAGCAGTACTTC. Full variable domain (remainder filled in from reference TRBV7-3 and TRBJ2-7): GAGVSQTPSNKVTEKGKYVELRCDPISGHTALYWYRQSLGQGPEFLIYFQGTGAADDSGLPNDRFFAVRPEGSVSTLKIQRTERGDSAVYLCASSLDAGATYEQYFGPGTRLTVT.

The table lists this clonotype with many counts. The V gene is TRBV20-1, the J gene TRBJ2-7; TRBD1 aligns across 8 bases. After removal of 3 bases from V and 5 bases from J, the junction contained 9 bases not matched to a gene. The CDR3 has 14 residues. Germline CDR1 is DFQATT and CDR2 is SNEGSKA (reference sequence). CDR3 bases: TGCAGTGCTAGTGGAGGGACAGGACGCGACGAGCAGTACTTC. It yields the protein CSASGGTGRDEQYF.

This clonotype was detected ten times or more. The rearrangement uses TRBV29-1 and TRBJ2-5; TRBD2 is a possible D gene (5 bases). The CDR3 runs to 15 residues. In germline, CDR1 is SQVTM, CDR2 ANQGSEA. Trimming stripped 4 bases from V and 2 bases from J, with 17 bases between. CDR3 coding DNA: TGCAGCGTTGGCCGGGATGGACGGCGTCAAGAGACCCAGTACTTC. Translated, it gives CSVGRDGRRQETQYF.

CDR3 loop: CSVEGIHGYTF. As DNA, the CDR3 is TGCAGCGTTGAAGGTATACATGGCTACACCTTC. The genes are TRBV29-1 and TRBJ1-2, with D unclear. The CDR3 extends over 11 amino acids. Trimming shortened V by 1 base and J by 6 bases, and 6 bases separated the two germline ends. CDR1 SQVTM and CDR2 ANQGSEA come from the germline V gene.

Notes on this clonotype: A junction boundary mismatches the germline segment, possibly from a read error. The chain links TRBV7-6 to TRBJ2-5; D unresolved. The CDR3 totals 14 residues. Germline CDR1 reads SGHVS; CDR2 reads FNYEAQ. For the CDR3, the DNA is TGTGCCAGCAGCTTAGCTCAGATCCAAGAGACCGAGTACTTC. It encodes CASSLAQIQETEYF.

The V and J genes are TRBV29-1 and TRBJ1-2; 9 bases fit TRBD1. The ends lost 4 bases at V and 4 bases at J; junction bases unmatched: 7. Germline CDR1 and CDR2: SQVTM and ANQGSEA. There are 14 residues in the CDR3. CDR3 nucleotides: TGCAGCGTTGGCGGGACAGGGAAAGGCTATGGCTACACCTTC. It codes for CSVGGTGKGYGYTF.

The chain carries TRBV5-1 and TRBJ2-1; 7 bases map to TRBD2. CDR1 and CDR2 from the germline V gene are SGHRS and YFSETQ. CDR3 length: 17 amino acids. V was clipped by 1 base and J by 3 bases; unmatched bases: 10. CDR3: CASSLYLRGNVYNEQFF. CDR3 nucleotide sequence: TGCGCCAGCAGCTTGTATCTGCGGGGGAATGTCTACAATGAGCAGTTCTTC.

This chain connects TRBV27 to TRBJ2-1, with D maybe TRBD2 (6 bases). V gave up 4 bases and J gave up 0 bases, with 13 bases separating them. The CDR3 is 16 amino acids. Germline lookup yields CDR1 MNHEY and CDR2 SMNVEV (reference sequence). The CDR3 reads CASSWLGGNSYNEQFF. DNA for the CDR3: TGTGCCAGCAGTTGGTTGGGCGGGAACTCCTACAATGAGCAGTTCTTC.

The CDR3 loop reads CAISGAEDTQYF. In DNA, the CDR3 is TGTGCCATCAGCGGCGCTGAGGATACGCAGTATTTT. The chain is built from TRBV10-3 and TRBJ2-3; D gene ambiguous. V lost 6 bases to trimming and J lost 6 bases, with 10 bases between them. The CDR3 runs 12 residues. Germline CDR1 reads ENHRY; CDR2 reads SYGVKD.

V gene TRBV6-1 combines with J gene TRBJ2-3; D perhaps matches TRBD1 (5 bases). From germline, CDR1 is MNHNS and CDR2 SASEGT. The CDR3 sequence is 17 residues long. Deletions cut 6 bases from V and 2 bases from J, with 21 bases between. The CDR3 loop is CASSPTRTGSSTDTQYF. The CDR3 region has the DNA TGTGCCAGCAGCCCCACACGAACAGGATCATCCACAGATACGCAGTATTTT.

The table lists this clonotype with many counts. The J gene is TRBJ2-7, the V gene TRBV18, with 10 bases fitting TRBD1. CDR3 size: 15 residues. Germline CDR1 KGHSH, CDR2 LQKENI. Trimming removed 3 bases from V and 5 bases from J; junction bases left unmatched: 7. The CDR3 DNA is TGTGCCAGCTCACCCCGGGACAGGGGTGCCGACGAGCAGTACTTC. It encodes CASSPRDRGADEQYF.

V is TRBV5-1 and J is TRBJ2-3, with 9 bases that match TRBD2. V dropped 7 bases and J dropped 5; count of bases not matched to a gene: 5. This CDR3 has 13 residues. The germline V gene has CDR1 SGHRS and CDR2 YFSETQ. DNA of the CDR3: TGCGCCAGCGGAAGCGGGAGGAAAGATACGCAGTATTTT. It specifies CASGSGRKDTQYF.

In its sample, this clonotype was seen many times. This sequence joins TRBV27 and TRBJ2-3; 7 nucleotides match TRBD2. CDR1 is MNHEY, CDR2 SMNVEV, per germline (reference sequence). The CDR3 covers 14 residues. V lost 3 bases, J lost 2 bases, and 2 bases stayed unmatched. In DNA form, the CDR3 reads TGTGCCAGCAGTTTCGGGACTATCACAGATACGCAGTATTTT. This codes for CASSFGTITDTQYF.

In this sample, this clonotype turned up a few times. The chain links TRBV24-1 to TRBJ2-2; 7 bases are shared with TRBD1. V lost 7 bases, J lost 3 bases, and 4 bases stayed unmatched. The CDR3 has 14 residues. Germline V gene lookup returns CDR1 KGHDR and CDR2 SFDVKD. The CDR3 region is CATRGGADTGELFF. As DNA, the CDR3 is TGTGCCACCAGAGGGGGCGCGGACACCGGGGAGCTGTTTTTT.

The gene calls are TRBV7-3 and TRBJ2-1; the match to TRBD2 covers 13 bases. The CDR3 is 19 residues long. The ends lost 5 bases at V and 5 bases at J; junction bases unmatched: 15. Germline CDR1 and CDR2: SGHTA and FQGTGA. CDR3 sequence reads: CASSVTSGGAERGHNEQFF. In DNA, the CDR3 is TGTGCCAGCAGCGTCACTAGCGGGGGGGCCGAAAGGGGACACAATGAGCAGTTCTTC.

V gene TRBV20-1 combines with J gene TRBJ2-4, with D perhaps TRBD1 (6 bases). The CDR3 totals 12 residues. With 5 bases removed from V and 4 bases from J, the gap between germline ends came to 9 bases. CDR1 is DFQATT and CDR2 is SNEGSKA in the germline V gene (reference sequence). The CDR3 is CSARTGKNIQYF. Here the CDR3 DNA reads TGCAGTGCTCGCACAGGGAAAAACATTCAGTACTTC.

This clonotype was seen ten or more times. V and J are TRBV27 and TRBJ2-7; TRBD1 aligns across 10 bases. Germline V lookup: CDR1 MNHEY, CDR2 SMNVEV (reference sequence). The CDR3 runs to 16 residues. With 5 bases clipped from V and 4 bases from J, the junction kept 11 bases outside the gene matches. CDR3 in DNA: TGTGCCAGCAGTCTGAGACAGGGGGCTATCAGGTACGAGCAGTACTTC. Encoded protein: CASSLRQGAIRYEQYF.

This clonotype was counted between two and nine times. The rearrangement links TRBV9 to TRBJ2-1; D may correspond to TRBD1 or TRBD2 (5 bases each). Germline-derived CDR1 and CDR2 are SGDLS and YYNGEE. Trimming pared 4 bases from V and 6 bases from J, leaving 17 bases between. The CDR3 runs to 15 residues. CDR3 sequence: CASSYQGNGGNEQFF. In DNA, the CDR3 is TGTGCCAGCAGCTACCAGGGAAATGGGGGCAATGAGCAGTTCTTC.

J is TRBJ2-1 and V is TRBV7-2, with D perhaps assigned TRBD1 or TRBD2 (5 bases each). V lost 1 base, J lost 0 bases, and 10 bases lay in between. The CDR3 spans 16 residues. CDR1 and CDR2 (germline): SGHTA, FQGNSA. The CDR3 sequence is CASSLGRGPSYNEQFF. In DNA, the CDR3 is TGTGCCAGCAGCTTAGGAAGGGGACCCTCCTACAATGAGCAGTTCTTC.

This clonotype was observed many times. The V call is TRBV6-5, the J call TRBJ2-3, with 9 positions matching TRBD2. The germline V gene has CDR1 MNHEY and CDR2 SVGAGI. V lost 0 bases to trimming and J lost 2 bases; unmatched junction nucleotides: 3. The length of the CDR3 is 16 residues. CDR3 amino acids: CASSYSGLAFTDTQYF. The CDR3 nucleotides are TGTGCCAGCAGTTACTCGGGACTAGCTTTCACAGATACGCAGTATTTT.

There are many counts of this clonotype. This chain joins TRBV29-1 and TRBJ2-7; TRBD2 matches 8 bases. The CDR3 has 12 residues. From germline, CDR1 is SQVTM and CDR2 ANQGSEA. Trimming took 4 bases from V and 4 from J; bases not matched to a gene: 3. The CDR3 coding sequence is TGCAGCGTTGCGGGGGGGCCGTACGAGCAGTACTTC. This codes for CSVAGGPYEQYF.